A selection of T cell receptor beta chains follows, all from one sample in a study of human T cells and chemical hapten exposure. One entry per CDR3 protein results from TCRdb running MiXCR on the RACE reads. The table shows nearly 350,000 distinct CDR3 sequences, with approximately 6.3% occurring only once. Material: whole blood, obtained in connection with sensitization to the hapten diphenylcyclopropenone (DPC). These receptors all stem from a young woman with alopecia areata. Some clones in this sample may be carry-over from other donors' samples. Both conserved end residues are part of each CDR3. The D gene is left open where the match is weak. A clone size is listed for some rows: how often the clone was seen (once, few, many), or a class if it is expanded.

TRBJ2-7 | few | TRBV6-2/TRBV6-3 | NA | CASSGLRAYEQYF | TGTGCCAGCAGTGGGCTAAGGGCCTACGAGCAGTACTTC
TRBJ2-7 | NA | TRBV5-1 | TRBD2 | CASSSSPGSGGYEQYF | TGCGCCAGCAGCTCCTCGCCGGGTAGCGGGGGTTACGAGCAGTACTTC
TRBJ2-3 | many | TRBV5-4 | NA | CASSLSGRTDTQYF | TGTGCCAGCAGCTTGTCCGGACGCACAGATACGCAGTATTTT
TRBJ2-3 | many | TRBV20-1 | NA | CSASLPGADTDTQYF | TGCAGTGCTTCTTTACCGGGGGCTGACACAGATACGCAGTATTTT
TRBJ2-1 | many | TRBV7-2 | NA | CASSLATPLYNEQFF | TGTGCCAGCAGCTTAGCCACTCCCCTCTACAATGAGCAGTTCTTC
TRBJ1-4 | few | TRBV27 | TRBD1 | CASRTIQGTVANEKLFF | TGTGCCAGCAGGACGATACAGGGGACGGTAGCTAATGAAAAACTGTTTTTT
TRBJ1-1 | few | TRBV28 | NA | CASSFVSGLKMNTEAFF | TGTGCCAGCAGTTTCGTATCAGGGCTGAAGATGAACACTGAAGCTTTCTTT
TRBJ2-5 | NA | TRBV4-3 | NA | CASSPGLAQETQYF | TGCGCCAGCAGCCCGGGGCTAGCTCAAGAGACCCAGTACTTC
TRBJ2-2 | many | TRBV10-3 | NA | CAISQGRGTGELFF | TGTGCCATCAGTCAGGGCCGCGGCACCGGGGAGCTGTTTTTT
TRBJ1-6 | many | TRBV7-2 | NA | CASRRDGNSPLHF | TGTGCCAGCCGCCGGGACGGCAATTCACCCCTCCACTTT
TRBJ2-2 | NA | TRBV7-7 | TRBD1 | CASSPPPGTVNTGELFF | TGTGCTAGCAGCCCCCCCCCCGGGACAGTGAACACCGGGGAGCTGTTTTTT
TRBJ2-1 | NA | TRBV14 | TRBD1 | CASSQDQGVGRNEQFF | TGTGCCAGCAGCCAAGATCAGGGGGTCGGCAGAAATGAGCAGTTCTTC
TRBJ1-2 | NA | TRBV9 | NA | CASSPRERDGYTF | TGTGCCAGCTCCCCTCGCGAGAGGGATGGCTACACCTTC
TRBJ2-7 | medium-sized | TRBV6-5 | NA | CASSLPNSYEQYF | TGTGCCAGCAGTTTGCCTAACTCCTACGAGCAGTACTTC
TRBJ1-5 | NA | TRBV4-2 | NA | CASSQDHKGRVDQPQHF | TGTGCCAGCAGCCAAGACCATAAAGGACGGGTGGATCAGCCCCAGCATTTT
TRBJ2-2 | many | TRBV12-5 | NA | CASGLNVFGELFF | TGTGCTAGTGGTTTGAACGTCTTCGGGGAGCTGTTTTTT
TRBJ1-5 | NA | TRBV5-1 | TRBD1 | CASSLGGGDQPQHF | TGCGCCAGCAGCTTGGGAGGGGGCGATCAGCCCCAGCATTTT
TRBJ2-3 | NA | TRBV7-2 | TRBD2 | CASSPGTSMQYF | TGTGCCAGCAGCCCTGGGACTAGTATGCAGTATTTT
TRBJ1-1 | NA | TRBV27 | TRBD1 | CASSLTGGSEAFF | TGTGCCAGCAGCCTCACAGGGGGGTCTGAAGCTTTCTTT
TRBJ2-7 | NA | TRBV5-1 | TRBD2 | CASSLSPGLAGFTYEQYF | TGCGCCAGCAGCTTAAGTCCGGGACTAGCGGGGTTTACCTACGAGCAGTACTTC
TRBJ2-5 | NA | TRBV5-5 | NA | CASSLGGIETQYF | TGTGCCAGCAGCTTGGGAGGAATAGAGACCCAGTACTTC
TRBJ2-1 | NA | TRBV5-6 | NA | CASSLGPTSYNEQFF | TGTGCCAGCAGCTTGGGACCTACCTCCTACAATGAGCAGTTCTTC
TRBJ1-4 | few | TRBV7-9 | NA | CASSGSQGRKLFF | TGTGCCAGCAGCGGATCCCAGGGGAGAAAACTGTTTTTT
TRBJ2-4 | NA | TRBV12-3/TRBV12-4 | NA | CASSPRPGSNIQYF | TGTGCCAGCAGCCCCCGACCAGGGTCGAACATTCAGTACTTC
TRBJ2-5 | many | TRBV6-5 | NA | CASSYGLQETQYF | TGTGCCAGCAGTTATGGTCTCCAAGAGACCCAGTACTTC
TRBJ1-1 | NA | TRBV28 | NA | CASTLLGGTEAFF | TGTGCCAGCACCCTTCTCGGGGGAACTGAAGCTTTCTTT
TRBJ2-7 | many | TRBV6-2/TRBV6-3 | NA | CASSSDIFRSYEQYF | TGTGCCAGCAGTTCCGACATCTTTCGCTCCTACGAGCAGTACTTC
TRBJ1-5 | few | TRBV19 | TRBD1 | CASSRQGSVGNQPQHF | TGTGCCAGTAGTAGACAGGGAAGTGTGGGCAATCAGCCCCAGCATTTT
TRBJ1-5 | few | TRBV6-4 | NA | CARPDRDSNQPQHF | TGTGCCAGGCCTGACCGGGACAGCAATCAGCCCCAGCATTTT
TRBJ1-1 | many | TRBV18 | NA | CASSPGENTEAFF | TGTGCCAGCTCACCTGGGGAGAACACTGAAGCTTTCTTT
TRBJ1-1 | many | TRBV7-9 | NA | CASSFQDPRGTEAFF | TGTGCCAGCAGCTTCCAGGACCCCCGGGGAACTGAAGCTTTCTTT
TRBJ1-1 | many | TRBV5-1 | NA | CASSLNRDTEAFF | TGTGCCAGCAGCCTGAACAGGGATACTGAAGCTTTCTTT
TRBJ1-1 | NA | TRBV18 | NA | CASSPTADTEAFF | TGTGCCAGCTCACCAACAGCTGACACTGAAGCTTTCTTT
TRBJ1-1 | NA | TRBV18 | NA | CASSPLRTLEAFF | TGTGCCAGCTCACCACTTCGCACCCTGGAAGCTTTCTTT
TRBJ2-7 | few | TRBV10-3 | NA | CAISESRTGQYF | TGTGCCATCAGTGAGTCAAGGACGGGGCAGTACTTC
TRBJ2-1 | many | TRBV28 | NA | CASSFHLLTGLSPNEQFF | TGTGCCAGCAGTTTCCACCTCTTAACAGGGCTATCACCCAATGAGCAGTTCTTC
TRBJ1-6 | NA | TRBV6-5 | NA | CASSPENMWDSPLHF | TGTGCCAGCAGTCCCGAAAACATGTGGGATTCACCCCTCCACTTT
TRBJ2-3 | NA | TRBV3-1 | NA | CASSQDVTSGTQYF | TGTGCCAGCAGCCAAGATGTAACTTCAGGTACGCAGTATTTT
TRBJ1-1 | few | TRBV2 | TRBD1 | CASSEEGASLVEAFF | TGTGCCAGCAGTGAAGAGGGGGCATCGCTCGTAGAAGCTTTCTTT
TRBJ1-3 | once | TRBV5-4 | NA | CASSSRGSDPIYF | TGTGCCAGCAGCTCGCGGGGATCGGACCCCATATATTTT
TRBJ1-4 | few | TRBV11-2 | NA | CASSSRSPGENEKLFF | TGTGCCAGCAGCTCGAGAAGCCCGGGGGAAAATGAAAAACTGTTTTTT
TRBJ2-3 | many | TRBV7-9 | TRBD2 | CASSSNPSGDGGAQYF | TGTGCCAGCAGCTCAAACCCTAGCGGGGACGGGGGAGCGCAGTATTTT
TRBJ2-1 | few | TRBV7-2 | TRBD1 | CASSPRSRGYNEQFF | TGTGCCAGCAGCCCACGTAGCAGGGGGTACAATGAGCAGTTCTTC
TRBJ1-5 | few | TRBV7-9 | NA | CASSRSLLNSNQPQHF | TGTGCCAGCAGCAGGTCTCTCCTAAATAGCAATCAGCCCCAGCATTTT
TRBJ1-2 | NA | TRBV5-1 | NA | CASSLEQGSWGYGYTF | TGCGCCAGCAGCTTGGAACAGGGTTCTTGGGGCTATGGCTACACCTTC
TRBJ2-1 | many | TRBV7-2 | NA | CASSLMSAPNEQFF | TGTGCCAGCAGCTTAATGTCTGCCCCCAATGAGCAGTTCTTC
TRBJ2-1 | few | TRBV6-6 | TRBD1 | CASSYDGTGANNEQFF | TGTGCCAGCAGTTATGATGGTACAGGGGCTAACAATGAGCAGTTCTTC
TRBJ1-2 | NA | TRBV6-1 | TRBD1 | CASSEDRGGYGYTF | TGTGCCAGCAGTGAGGACAGGGGTGGCTATGGCTACACCTTC
TRBJ2-1 | many | TRBV7-2 | NA | CASSPSRTIGQFF | TGTGCCAGCAGCCCCTCCCGGACTATCGGGCAGTTCTTC
TRBJ2-3 | many | TRBV5-4 | NA | CASSLSDTTDTQYF | TGTGCCAGCAGCCTTTCGGACACAACAGATACGCAGTATTTT